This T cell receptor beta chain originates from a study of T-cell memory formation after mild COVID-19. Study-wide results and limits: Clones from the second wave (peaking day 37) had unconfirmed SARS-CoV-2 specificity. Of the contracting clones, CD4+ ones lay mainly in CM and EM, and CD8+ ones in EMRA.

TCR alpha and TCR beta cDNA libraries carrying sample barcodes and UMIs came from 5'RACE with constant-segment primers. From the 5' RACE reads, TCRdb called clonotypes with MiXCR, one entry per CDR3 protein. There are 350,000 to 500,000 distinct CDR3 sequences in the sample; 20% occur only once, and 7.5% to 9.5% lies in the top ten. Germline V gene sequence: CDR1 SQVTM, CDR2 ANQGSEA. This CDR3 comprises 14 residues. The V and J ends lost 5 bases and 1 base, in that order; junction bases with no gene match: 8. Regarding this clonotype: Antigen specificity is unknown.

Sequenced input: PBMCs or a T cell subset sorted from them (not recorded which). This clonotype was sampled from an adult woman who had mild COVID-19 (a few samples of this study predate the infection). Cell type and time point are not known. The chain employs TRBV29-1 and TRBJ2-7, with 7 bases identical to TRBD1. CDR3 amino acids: CSVIQGKESYEQYF. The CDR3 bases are TGCAGCGTTATACAGGGGAAAGAATCCTACGAGCAGTACTTC.